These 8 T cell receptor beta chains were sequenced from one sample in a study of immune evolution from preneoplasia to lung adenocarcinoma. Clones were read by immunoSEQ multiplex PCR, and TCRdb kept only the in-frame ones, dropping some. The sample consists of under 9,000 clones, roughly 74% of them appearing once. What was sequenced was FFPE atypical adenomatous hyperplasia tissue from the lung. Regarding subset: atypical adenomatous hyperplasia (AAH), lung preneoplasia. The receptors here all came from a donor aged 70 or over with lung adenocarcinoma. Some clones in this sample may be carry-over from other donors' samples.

The CDR3, as DNA: TGTGCCAGCAGGTCGCCGGGACAGGGTGAGGAGCAGTACTTC. It is translated as CASRSPGQGEEQYF. The chain uses TRBV27 and TRBJ2-7; TRBD1 agrees at 9 bases. Losses at the gene ends were 6 bases for V and 7 bases for J; bases not matched to a gene: 10. The CDR3 is made up of 14 amino acids. Looked up from germline, CDR1 is MNHEY and CDR2 is SMNVEV (reference sequence).

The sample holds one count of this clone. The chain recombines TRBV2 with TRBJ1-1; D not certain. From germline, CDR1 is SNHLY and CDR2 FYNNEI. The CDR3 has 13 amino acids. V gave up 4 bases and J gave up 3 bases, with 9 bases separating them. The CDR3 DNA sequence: TGTGCCAGCAGTGGAAGGGCCGACACTGAAGCTTTCTTT. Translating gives CASSGRADTEAFF.

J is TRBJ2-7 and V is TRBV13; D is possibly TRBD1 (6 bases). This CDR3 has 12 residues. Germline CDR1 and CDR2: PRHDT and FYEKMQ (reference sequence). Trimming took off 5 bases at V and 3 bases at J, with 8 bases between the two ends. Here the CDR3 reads CASSEGDYEQYF. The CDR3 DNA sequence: TGTGCCAGCAGCGAGGGGGACTACGAGCAGTACTTC.

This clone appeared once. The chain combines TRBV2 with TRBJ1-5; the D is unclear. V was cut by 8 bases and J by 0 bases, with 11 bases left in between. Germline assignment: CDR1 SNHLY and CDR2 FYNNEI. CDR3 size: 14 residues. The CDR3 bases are TGTGCCAGCGCCATGAGATATAGCAATCAGCCCCAGCATTTT. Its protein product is CASAMRYSNQPQHF.

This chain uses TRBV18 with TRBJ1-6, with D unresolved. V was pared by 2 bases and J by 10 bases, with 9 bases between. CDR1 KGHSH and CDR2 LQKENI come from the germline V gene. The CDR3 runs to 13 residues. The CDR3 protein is CASSPTPQSPLHF. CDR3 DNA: TGTGCCAGCTCACCAACCCCTCAATCACCCCTCCACTTT.

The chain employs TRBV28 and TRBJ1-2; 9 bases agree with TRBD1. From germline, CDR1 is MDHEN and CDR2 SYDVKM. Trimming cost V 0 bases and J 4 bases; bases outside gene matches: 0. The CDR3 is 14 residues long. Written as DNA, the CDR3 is TGTGCCAGCAGTTTATGGGACAGGGGCTATGGCTACACCTTC. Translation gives CASSLWDRGYGYTF.

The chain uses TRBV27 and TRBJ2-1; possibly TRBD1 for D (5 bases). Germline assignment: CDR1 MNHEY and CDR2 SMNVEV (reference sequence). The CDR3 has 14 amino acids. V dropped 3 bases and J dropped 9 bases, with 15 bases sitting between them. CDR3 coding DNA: TGTGCCAGCAGTTTTGGGGCGCGAGCTAGTGAGCAGTTCTTC. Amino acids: CASSFGARASEQFF.

The CDR3 here is CSVELAGARNEQFF. In DNA, the CDR3 is TGCAGCGTTGAACTAGCGGGGGCTCGCAATGAGCAGTTCTTC. The chain has TRBV29-1 and TRBJ2-1, with 10 bases matching TRBD2. This CDR3 is built from 14 residues. CDR1 SQVTM and CDR2 ANQGSEA come from the germline V gene. V lost 2 bases and J lost 6; bases outside the gene matches: 4.